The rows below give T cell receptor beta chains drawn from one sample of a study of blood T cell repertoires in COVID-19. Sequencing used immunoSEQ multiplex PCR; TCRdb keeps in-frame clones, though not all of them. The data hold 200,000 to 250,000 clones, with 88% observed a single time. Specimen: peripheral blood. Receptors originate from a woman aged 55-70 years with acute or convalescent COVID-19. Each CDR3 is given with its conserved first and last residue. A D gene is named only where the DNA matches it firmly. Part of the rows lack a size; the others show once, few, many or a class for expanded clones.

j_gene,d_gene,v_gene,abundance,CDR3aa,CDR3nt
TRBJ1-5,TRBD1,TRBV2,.,CASALRGTGGVPKPQHF,TGTGCCAGCGCGTTAAGGGGAACAGGGGGCGTCCCCAAGCCCCAGCATTTT
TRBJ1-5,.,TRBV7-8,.,CASSLEPGNNQPQHF,TGTGCCAGCAGCTTAGAACCAGGGAACAATCAGCCCCAGCATTTT
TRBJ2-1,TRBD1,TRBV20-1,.,CSASEGQGYNEQFF,TGCAGTGCTAGTGAGGGACAGGGGTACAATGAGCAGTTCTTC
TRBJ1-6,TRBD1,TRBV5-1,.,CASSLAAGGNSPLHF,TGCGCCAGCAGCTTGGCAGCAGGGGGCAATTCACCCCTCCACTTT
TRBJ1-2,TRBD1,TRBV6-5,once,CASSFRGFGYGYTF,TGTGCCAGCAGTTTCAGGGGGTTTGGCTATGGCTACACCTTC
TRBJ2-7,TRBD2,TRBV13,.,CASSLPGLAGGPHEQYF,TGTGCCAGCAGCCTCCCGGGACTAGCGGGAGGGCCCCACGAGCAGTACTTC
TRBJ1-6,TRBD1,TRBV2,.,CASSEALRTGGVSPLHF,TGTGCCAGCAGTGAAGCGCTTCGGACAGGGGGTGTGTCACCCCTCCACTTT
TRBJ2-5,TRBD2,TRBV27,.,CASRETGGGQETQYF,TGTGCCAGCAGAGAAACGGGCGGGGGCCAAGAGACCCAGTACTTC
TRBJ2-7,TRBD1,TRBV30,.,CAWGDRGDDGEQYF,TGTGCCTGGGGGGACAGGGGGGACGACGGCGAGCAGTACTTC
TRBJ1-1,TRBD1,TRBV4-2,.,CASSQEGTGGEVRTEAFF,TGTGCCAGCAGCCAAGAAGGGACAGGGGGCGAAGTGAGGACTGAAGCTTTCTTT